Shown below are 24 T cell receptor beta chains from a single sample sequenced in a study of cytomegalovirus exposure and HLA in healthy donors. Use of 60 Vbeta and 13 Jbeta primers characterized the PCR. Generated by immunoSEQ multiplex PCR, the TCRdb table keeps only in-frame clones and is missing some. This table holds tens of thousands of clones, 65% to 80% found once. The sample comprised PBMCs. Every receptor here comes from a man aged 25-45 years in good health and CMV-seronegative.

CDR3 sequence reads: CASSPRQGALYNEQFF. The DNA for the CDR3 is TGTGCCAGCAGTCCACGACAGGGGGCACTATACAATGAGCAGTTCTTC. The chain is built from TRBV7-2 and TRBJ2-1, with 10 bases lining up with TRBD1. J was trimmed by 4 bases and V by 6 bases; bases with no gene match: 9. Germline V gene sequence: CDR1 SGHTA, CDR2 FQGNSA. This CDR3 has 16 amino acids.

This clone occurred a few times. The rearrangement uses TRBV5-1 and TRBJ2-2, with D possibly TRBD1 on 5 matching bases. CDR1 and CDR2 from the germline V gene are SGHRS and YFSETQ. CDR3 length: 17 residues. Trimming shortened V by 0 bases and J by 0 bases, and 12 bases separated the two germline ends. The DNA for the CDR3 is TGCGCCAGCAGCTTGGAAAGGCAGGGAACGAACACCGGGGAGCTGTTTTTT. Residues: CASSLERQGTNTGELFF.

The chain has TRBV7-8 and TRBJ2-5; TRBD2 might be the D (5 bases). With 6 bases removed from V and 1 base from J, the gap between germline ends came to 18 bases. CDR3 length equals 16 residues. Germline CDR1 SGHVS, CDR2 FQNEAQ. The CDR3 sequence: CASRSRGSNGQETQYF. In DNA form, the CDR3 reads TGTGCCAGCAGATCACGGGGTAGCAATGGCCAAGAGACCCAGTACTTC.

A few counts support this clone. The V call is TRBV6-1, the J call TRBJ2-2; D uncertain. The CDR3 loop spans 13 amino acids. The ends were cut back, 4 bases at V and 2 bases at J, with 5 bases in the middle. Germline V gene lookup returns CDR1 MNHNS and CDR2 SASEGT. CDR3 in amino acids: CASSVQNTGELFF. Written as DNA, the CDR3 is TGTGCCAGCAGTGTCCAAAACACCGGGGAGCTGTTTTTT.

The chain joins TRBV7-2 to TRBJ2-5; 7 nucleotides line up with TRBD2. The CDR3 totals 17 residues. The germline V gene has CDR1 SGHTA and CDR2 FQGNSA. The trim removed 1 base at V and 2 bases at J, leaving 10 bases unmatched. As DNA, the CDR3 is TGTGCCAGCAGCTTAGGGATCGGGGGGTTTCAACAAGAGACCCAGTACTTC. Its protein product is CASSLGIGGFQQETQYF.

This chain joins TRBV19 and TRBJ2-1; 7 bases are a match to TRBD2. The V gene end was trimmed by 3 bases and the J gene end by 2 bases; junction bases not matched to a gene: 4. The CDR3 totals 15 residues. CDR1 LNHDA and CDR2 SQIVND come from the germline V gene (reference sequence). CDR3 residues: CASSIIGGTYNEQFF. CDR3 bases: TGTGCCAGTAGTATTATCGGGGGGACCTACAATGAGCAGTTCTTC.

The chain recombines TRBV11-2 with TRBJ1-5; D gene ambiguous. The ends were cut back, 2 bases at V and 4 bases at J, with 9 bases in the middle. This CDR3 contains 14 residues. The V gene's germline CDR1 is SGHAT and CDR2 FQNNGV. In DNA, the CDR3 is TGTGCCAGCAGCTTATCTACGGGGAATCAGCCCCAGCATTTT. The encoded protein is CASSLSTGNQPQHF.

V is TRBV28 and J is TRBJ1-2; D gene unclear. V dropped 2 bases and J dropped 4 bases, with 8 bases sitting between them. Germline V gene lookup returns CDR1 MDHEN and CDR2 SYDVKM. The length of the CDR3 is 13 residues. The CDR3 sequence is CASSLRSGYGYTF. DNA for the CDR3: TGTGCCAGCAGTTTACGATCGGGCTATGGCTACACCTTC.

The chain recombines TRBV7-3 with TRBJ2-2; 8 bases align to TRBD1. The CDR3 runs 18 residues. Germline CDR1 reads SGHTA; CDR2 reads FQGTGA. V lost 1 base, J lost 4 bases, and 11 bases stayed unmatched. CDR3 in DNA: TGTGCCAGCAGCTTAAGGCGCGACAGGGGTCGGGGCACCGGGGAGCTGTTTTTT. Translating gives CASSLRRDRGRGTGELFF.

CDR3 DNA sequence: TGTGCCAGCTCACCACCGCGGCCCTCTGAAGCTTTCTTT. It codes for CASSPPRPSEAFF. This rearrangement joins TRBV18 to TRBJ1-1; D unresolved. Germline V gives CDR1 KGHSH, CDR2 LQKENI. This CDR3 comprises 13 residues. Trimming shortened V by 0 bases and J by 6 bases, and 8 bases separated the two germline ends.

This chain's CDR3 is CASSESPRAYGYTF. CDR3 bases: TGTGCCAGCAGTGAGTCCCCCAGGGCGTATGGCTACACCTTC. The chain joins TRBV2 to TRBJ1-2; weak D call: TRBD1 (5 bases). Germline lookup yields CDR1 SNHLY and CDR2 FYNNEI. The ends were cut back, 3 bases at V and 5 bases at J, with 13 bases in the middle. The CDR3 length is 14 residues. The variable domain in full, completed from reference TRBV2 and TRBJ1-2, reads EPEVTQTPSHQVTQMGQEVILRCVPISNHLYFYWYRQILGQKVEFLVSFYNNEISEKSEIFDDQFSVERPDGSNFTLKIRSTKLEDSAMYFCASSESPRAYGYTFGSGTRLTVV.

CDR3 region: CAISDRTVSGNTIYF. CDR3 DNA sequence: TGTGCCATCAGTGACCGGACAGTCTCTGGAAACACCATATATTTT. V gene TRBV10-3 combines with J gene TRBJ1-3; possible D gene TRBD1, 6 bases. The ends were cut back, 3 bases at V and 0 bases at J, with 9 bases in the middle. CDR3 length equals 15 residues. Germline CDR1 reads ENHRY; CDR2 reads SYGVKD.

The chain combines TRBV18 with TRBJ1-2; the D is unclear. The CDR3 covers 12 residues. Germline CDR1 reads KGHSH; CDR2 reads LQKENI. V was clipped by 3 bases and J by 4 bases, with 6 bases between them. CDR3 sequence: CASSPDTYGYTF. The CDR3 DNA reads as TGTGCCAGCTCACCCGACACCTATGGCTACACCTTC.

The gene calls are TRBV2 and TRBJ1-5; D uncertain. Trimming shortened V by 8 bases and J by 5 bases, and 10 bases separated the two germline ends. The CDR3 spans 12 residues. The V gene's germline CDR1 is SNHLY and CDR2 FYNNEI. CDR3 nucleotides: TGTGCCAGCGGAGCGGGCGATCAGCCCCAGCATTTT. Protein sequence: CASGAGDQPQHF.

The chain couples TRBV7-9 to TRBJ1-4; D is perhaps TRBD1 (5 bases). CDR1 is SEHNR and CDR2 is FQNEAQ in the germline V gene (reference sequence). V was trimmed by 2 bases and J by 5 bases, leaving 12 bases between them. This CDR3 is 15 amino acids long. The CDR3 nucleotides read TGTGCCAGCAGCTTATCTAGGGGAGGAAATGAAAAACTGTTTTTT. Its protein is CASSLSRGGNEKLFF.

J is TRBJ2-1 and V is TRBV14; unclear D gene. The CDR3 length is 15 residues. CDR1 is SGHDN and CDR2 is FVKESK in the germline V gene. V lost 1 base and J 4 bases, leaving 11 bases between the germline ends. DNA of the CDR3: TGTGCCAGCAGCCAAGGGGCCTTCATGTACAATGAGCAGTTCTTC. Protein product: CASSQGAFMYNEQFF.

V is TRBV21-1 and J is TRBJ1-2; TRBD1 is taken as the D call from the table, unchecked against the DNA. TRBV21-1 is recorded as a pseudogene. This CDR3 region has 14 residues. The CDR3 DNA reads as TGTGCCAGCAGCTCCCGACAGGATAACTATGGCTACACCTTC. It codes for CASSSRQDNYGYTF.

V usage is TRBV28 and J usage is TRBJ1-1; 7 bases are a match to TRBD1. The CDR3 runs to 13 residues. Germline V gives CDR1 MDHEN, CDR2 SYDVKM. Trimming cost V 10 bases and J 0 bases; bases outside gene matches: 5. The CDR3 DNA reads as TGTGCCACCTTGGGACAGTTGAACACTGAAGCTTTCTTT. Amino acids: CATLGQLNTEAFF.

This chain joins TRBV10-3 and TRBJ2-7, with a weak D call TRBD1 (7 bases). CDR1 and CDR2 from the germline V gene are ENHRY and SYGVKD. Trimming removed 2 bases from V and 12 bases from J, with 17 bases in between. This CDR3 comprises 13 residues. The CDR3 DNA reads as TGTGCCATCAGTGAGCCGGGGGACAGTATCTGGTACTTC. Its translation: CAISEPGDSIWYF.

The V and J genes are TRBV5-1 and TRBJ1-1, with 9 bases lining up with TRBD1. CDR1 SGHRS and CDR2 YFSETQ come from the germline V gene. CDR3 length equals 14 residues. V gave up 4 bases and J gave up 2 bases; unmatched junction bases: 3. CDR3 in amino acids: CASSTGGLNTEAFF. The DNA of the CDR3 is TGCGCCAGCAGCACAGGGGGCCTAAACACTGAAGCTTTCTTT.

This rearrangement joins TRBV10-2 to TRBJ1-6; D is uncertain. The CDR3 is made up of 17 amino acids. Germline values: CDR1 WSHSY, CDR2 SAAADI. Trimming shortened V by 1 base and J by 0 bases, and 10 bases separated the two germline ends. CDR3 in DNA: TGCGCCAGCAGTGAGTTTATGCGGAGCTCCTATAATTCACCCCTCCACTTT. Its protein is CASSEFMRSSYNSPLHF.

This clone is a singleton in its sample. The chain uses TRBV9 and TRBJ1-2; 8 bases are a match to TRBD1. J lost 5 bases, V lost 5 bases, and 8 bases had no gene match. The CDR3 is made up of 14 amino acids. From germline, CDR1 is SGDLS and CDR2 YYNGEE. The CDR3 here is CASRGSDREYGYTF. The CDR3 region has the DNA TGTGCCAGCAGGGGCTCGGACAGGGAGTATGGCTACACCTTC.

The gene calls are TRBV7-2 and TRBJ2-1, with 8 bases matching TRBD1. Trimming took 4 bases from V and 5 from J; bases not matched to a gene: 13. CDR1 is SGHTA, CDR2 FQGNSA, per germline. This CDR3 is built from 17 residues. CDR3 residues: CASSYQFGQGGNNEQFF. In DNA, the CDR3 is TGTGCCAGCAGCTACCAATTCGGACAGGGAGGTAACAATGAGCAGTTCTTC.

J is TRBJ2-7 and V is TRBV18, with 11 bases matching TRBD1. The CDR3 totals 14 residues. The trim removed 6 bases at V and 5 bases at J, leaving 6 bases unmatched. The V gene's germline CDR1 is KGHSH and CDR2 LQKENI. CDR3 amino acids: CASSQRTGGDEQYF. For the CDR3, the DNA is TGTGCCAGCTCCCAGAGGACAGGGGGCGACGAGCAGTACTTC.